This TCR beta chain appears in the sequencing data of a study of graft-versus-host responses after intestinal transplantation. Study-wide background: Each recipient received a multivisceral, liver-intestinal, or isolated intestinal graft. Every recipient underwent anti-thymocyte globulin induction, then tacrolimus and steroids for two to four years. Broader study findings: GvH clones occurred in recipient marrow; some first appeared in ileum or blood. In patients with graft-donor T cell macrochimerism, allograft graft-versus-host to host-versus-graft clonal ratios were high.

Germline V lookup: CDR1 SGHNT, CDR2 YENEEA. V shed 5 bases, J shed 2 bases, and the junction held 2 bases outside the gene matches. This CDR3 comprises 13 residues. Sequenced by immunoSEQ multiplex PCR; TCRdb stores in-frame clones only, minus some. The sample records about 1,800 clones, more than 70% being singletons. Lymphocytes from graft epithelium and lamina propria were isolated. Concerning this clone itself: Antigen: not known.

Sample: ileum tissue, taken about 350 days after intestinal transplantation. This sequence originates from a human patient who received an intestinal transplant, so some T cells may come from the graft donor. This sequence joins TRBV11-3 and TRBJ2-5; TRBD1 matches at 7 bases. This CDR3 is CASSPQGQETQYF. Written as DNA, the CDR3 is TGTGCCAGCAGCCCACAGGGGCAAGAGACCCAGTACTTC.